These 15 T cell receptor beta chains were sequenced from one sample in a study of T cell repertoires in cytomegalovirus infection. Antigens of these TCRs are unknown. TCRdb fed the reads into MiXCR, producing one record per CDR3 protein. The sample contains roughly 500,000 distinct CDR3 sequences, approximately 40% of which appear only once. This sample comprised cultured PBMCs, obtained from culture after CMV antigen stimulation. These receptor sequences come from a human donor in good health (CMV status not recorded). Some clones in this sample may be carry-over from other donors' samples.

The chain combines TRBV6-1 with TRBJ1-2; D gene unclear. The V gene's germline CDR1 is MNHNS and CDR2 SASEGT. V was pared by 6 bases and J by 0 bases, with 11 bases between. CDR3 length: 14 residues. The CDR3 DNA is TGTGCCAGCAGCCTCGAACTAGCTAACTATGGCTACACCTTC. This gives the protein CASSLELANYGYTF.

This clonotype has only a few counts. This chain connects TRBV6-1 to TRBJ1-4; no reliable D call. Trimming removed 0 bases at V and 0 bases at J, with 5 bases between. From germline, CDR1 is MNHNS and CDR2 SASEGT. This CDR3 has 15 amino acids. The CDR3 sequence: CASSEALATNEKLFF. The CDR3 DNA reads TGTGCCAGCAGTGAAGCGCTTGCAACTAATGAAAAACTGTTTTTT.

The table lists this clonotype with many counts. The chain has TRBV7-2 and TRBJ1-6; D remains ambiguous. The CDR3 runs 15 residues. The ends were cut back, 5 bases at V and 7 bases at J, with 15 bases in the middle. CDR1 is SGHTA, CDR2 FQGNSA, per germline. The DNA of the CDR3 is TGTGCCAGCAGCCCAACCCCTGGGTTAAATTCACCCCTCCACTTT. Amino acids: CASSPTPGLNSPLHF.

V usage is TRBV5-4 and J usage is TRBJ2-3; unclear D gene. The germline V and J ends were trimmed by 4 bases and 1 base, with 19 bases remaining between them. CDR3 size: 17 residues. CDR1 is SGHNT and CDR2 is YYREEE in the germline V gene (reference sequence). CDR3 sequence (DNA): TGTGCCAGCAGCCATGGTGGACCTTTGGCGGGCACAGATACGCAGTATTTT. Translating it yields CASSHGGPLAGTDTQYF.

This chain links TRBV7-2 with TRBJ2-1, with 14 positions matching TRBD2. CDR3 size: 16 residues. The junction had 8 bases not matched to a gene; V was cut back by 5 bases and J by 8 bases. Germline V gene lookup returns CDR1 SGHTA and CDR2 FQGNSA. The CDR3 coding sequence is TGTGCCAGCAGCCCTAGACTAGCGGGAGGGATGGATGAGCAGTTCTTC. Translated: CASSPRLAGGMDEQFF.

The V call is TRBV5-5, the J call TRBJ2-1; tentative D call: TRBD1 (6 bases). The CDR3 length is 17 residues. Trimming cost V 4 bases and J 9 bases, with 26 bases left between them. Per germline, CDR1 SGHKS and CDR2 YYEKEE (reference sequence). CDR3 nucleotides: TGTGCCAGCAGCCCGCTCTGGGGGCAGGGGTTGGTCGGTGAGCAGTTCTTC. Translated, it gives CASSPLWGQGLVGEQFF.

The V and J genes are TRBV7-2 and TRBJ2-3; 11 bases are shared with TRBD2. The CDR3 is 16 residues long. The junction had 8 bases not matched to a gene; V was cut back by 5 bases and J by 4 bases. CDR1 is SGHTA, CDR2 FQGNSA, per germline. CDR3 residues: CASSLQTSGTADTQYF. In nucleotides, the CDR3 is TGTGCCAGCAGCCTCCAGACTAGCGGGACGGCAGATACGCAGTATTTT.

This clonotype showed up many times. V gene TRBV7-2 combines with J gene TRBJ1-1; perhaps TRBD1 as D (5 bases). Germline loops: CDR1 SGHTA, CDR2 FQGNSA. This CDR3 contains 15 residues. Trimming took off 1 base at V and 4 bases at J, with 13 bases between the two ends. CDR3 sequence: CASSLVGPGGTEAFF. CDR3 sequence (DNA): TGTGCCAGCAGCTTAGTAGGTCCGGGGGGCACTGAAGCTTTCTTT.

The CDR3 here is CSARDQKAVSDTQYF. As DNA, the CDR3 is TGCAGTGCTAGAGACCAAAAGGCGGTCTCAGATACGCAGTATTTT. The chain links TRBV20-1 to TRBJ2-3, with D unclear. There are 15 residues in the CDR3. The V gene lost 0 bases and the J gene lost 4 bases, with 14 bases spanning the gap. Germline V CDR1 and CDR2: DFQATT, SNEGSKA (reference sequence).

V and J are TRBV6-1 and TRBJ2-7; D possibly uses TRBD1 or TRBD2 (7 bases each). The germline CDR1 and CDR2 sequences are MNHNS and SASEGT. The CDR3 spans 16 residues. V lost 5 bases to trimming and J lost 6 bases, with 23 bases between them. Here the CDR3 reads CASSSTGDYYDGEQYF. In DNA, the CDR3 is TGTGCCAGCAGTTCCACAGGGGACTACTACGACGGCGAGCAGTACTTC.

The V call is TRBV6-8, the J call TRBJ1-4, with 9 bases aligning to TRBD1. The CDR3 length is 15 residues. V trimming: 5 bases; J trimming: 8 bases; junction bases outside the gene matches: 9. Germline V lookup: CDR1 MNHGY, CDR2 SAAAGT. CDR3 DNA sequence: TGTGCCAGCAGTACCATCGGGACAGGGCGAGAAAAACTGTTTTTT. This gives the protein CASSTIGTGREKLFF.

The gene calls are TRBV7-9 and TRBJ2-1; 7 bases fit TRBD2. V lost 7 bases and J lost 7; bases outside the gene matches: 7. Germline V gene lookup returns CDR1 SEHNR and CDR2 FQNEAQ (reference sequence). The CDR3 length is 13 residues. DNA for the CDR3: TGTGCCAGCACCTCAGCGGGATTGAATGAGCAGTTCTTC. Translation gives CASTSAGLNEQFF.

This chain's CDR3 is CAIGPGQPQHF. The CDR3 coding sequence is TGTGCCATCGGTCCAGGACAGCCCCAGCATTTT. This chain links TRBV10-3 with TRBJ1-5; D gene ambiguous. Trimming removed 8 bases at V and 7 bases at J, with 9 bases between. The germline V gene encodes CDR1 ENHRY and CDR2 SYGVKD. The CDR3 runs to 11 residues.

This clonotype turned up a few times. The chain is built from TRBV7-6 and TRBJ2-1, with a tentative D call TRBD1 (5 bases). The CDR3 runs 13 residues. Germline V gives CDR1 SGHVS, CDR2 FNYEAQ. Trimming pared 2 bases from V and 10 bases from J, leaving 12 bases between. The DNA of the CDR3 is TGTGCCAGCAGCTTATCAGGGTCGAGGGAGCAGTTCTTC. It is translated as CASSLSGSREQFF. Using reference TRBV7-6 and TRBJ2-1 for the parts outside the CDR3, the full variable domain is GAGVSQSPRYKVTKRGQDVALRCDPISGHVSLYWYRQALGQGPEFLTYFNYEAQQDKSGLPNDRFSAERPEGSISTLTIQRTEQRDSAMYRCASSLSGSREQFFGPGTRLTVL.

The chain links TRBV7-2 to TRBJ1-4; unclear D gene. CDR3 length: 13 amino acids. Germline CDR1 reads SGHTA; CDR2 reads FQGNSA. V was pared by 3 bases and J by 8 bases, with 10 bases between. Written as DNA, the CDR3 is TGTGCCAGCAGCTTCGGCTGGAGCGAAAAACTGTTTTTT. Its translation is CASSFGWSEKLFF.